The 5 T cell receptor beta chains below come from one sample, sequenced in a study of regulatory and conventional T cells in RAG deficiency. Blood CD4+ CD25-low CD127-high conventional T cells supplied the genomic DNA template. Here immunoSEQ multiplex PCR was the method, and the copy in TCRdb shows in-frame clones only, minus some. Of approximately 12,000 clones detected, more than 85% appear once; the ten largest clones hold approximately 1.1%. These sequences were also reported in another study, on regulatory T cells. That investigation notes: Amplification used 52 TRBV primers and 13 TRBJ primers.

The sample consisted of CD4+ effector T cells sorted from blood. All receptors come from a human donor in good health.

The chain carries TRBV9 and TRBJ2-5; D gene ambiguous. The V gene's germline CDR1 is SGDLS and CDR2 YYNGEE. This CDR3 contains 14 residues. The V end lost 0 bases, the J end lost 1 base, and 7 bases lay between the germline ends. CDR3 region: CASSVGPGQETQYF. The CDR3 nucleotides read TGTGCCAGCAGCGTAGGACCAGGCCAAGAGACCCAGTACTTC.

The chain employs TRBV28 and TRBJ1-1; D might be TRBD1 (5 bases). The germline V and J ends were trimmed by 8 bases and 0 bases, with 13 bases remaining between them. CDR3 length equals 14 residues. Per the germline V gene, CDR1 is MDHEN and CDR2 is SYDVKM. The CDR3: CASYPGVMNTEAFF. CDR3 bases: TGTGCCAGCTACCCGGGGGTCATGAACACTGAAGCTTTCTTT.

The chain links TRBV11-2 to TRBJ1-6; D remains ambiguous. This CDR3 contains 17 residues. Trimming took off 5 bases at V and 0 bases at J, with 14 bases between the two ends. Per the germline V gene, CDR1 is SGHAT and CDR2 is FQNNGV. The CDR3: CASSPVRGSSYNSPLHF. CDR3 DNA sequence: TGTGCCAGCAGCCCCGTGCGGGGAAGCTCCTATAATTCACCCCTCCACTTT.

This CDR3 reads CASRTHASNQPQHF. The CDR3 nucleotides read TGTGCCAGTAGGACACACGCTAGCAATCAGCCCCAGCATTTT. This chain connects TRBV19 to TRBJ1-5; D ambiguous. This CDR3 region has 14 residues. CDR1 and CDR2 from the germline V gene are LNHDA and SQIVND (reference sequence). V was shortened by 6 bases and J by 0 bases, with 9 bases between the two germline ends. Variable domain in full (rest from reference TRBV19 and TRBJ1-5): DGGITQSPKYLFRKEGQNVTLSCEQNLNHDAMYWYRQDPGQGLRLIYYSQIVNDFQKGDIAEGYSVSREKKESFPLTVTSAQKNPTAFYLCASRTHASNQPQHFGDGTRLSIL.

CDR3 sequence reads: CASSVNPGPSSYEQYF. In DNA form, the CDR3 reads TGTGCCAGCAGCGTTAACCCGGGCCCGAGCTCCTACGAGCAGTACTTC. The gene calls are TRBV7-8 and TRBJ2-7; D gene unclear. The CDR3 spans 16 residues. V was shortened by 5 bases and J by 0 bases, with 17 bases between the two germline ends. Germline CDR1 is SGHVS and CDR2 is FQNEAQ.